The next 5 T cell receptor beta chains were all read from a single sample in a study of T cells in Graves' hyperthyroidism and ophthalmopathy. The source material, RNA transcripts, was used to amplify TCR beta CDR3 regions. The TCR CDR3 first-round RT-PCR relied on the HTBI primer set. TCRdb passed the multiplex PCR reads through MiXCR, listing each CDR3 protein once. Of roughly 700,000 distinct CDR3 sequences in the sample, around 40% are singletons; the top ten hold around 30%. The sample taken for sequencing was blood. Receptors originate from a middle-aged woman with Graves' hyperthyroidism.

This clonotype occurred many times. CDR3 amino acids: CASSLVSSNTEAFF. For the CDR3, the DNA is TGCGCCAGCAGCTTGGTCTCCTCGAACACTGAAGCTTTCTTT. The J gene is TRBJ1-1, the V gene TRBV5-1; no reliable D call. Germline-derived CDR1 and CDR2 are SGHRS and YFSETQ. The CDR3 has 14 residues. Trimming removed 0 bases from V and 1 base from J, with 7 bases in between.

This clonotype was counted ten times or more. The chain combines TRBV24-1 with TRBJ1-6; no clear D gene. Trimming stripped 5 bases from V and 7 bases from J, with 8 bases between. Germline V lookup: CDR1 KGHDR, CDR2 SFDVKD. The CDR3 totals 13 residues. CDR3: CATSAGWNSPLHF. The CDR3 DNA follows: TGTGCCACCAGTGCTGGTTGGAATTCACCCCTCCACTTT.

This chain connects TRBV10-3 to TRBJ1-2; possibly TRBD1 for D (5 bases). The CDR3 consists of 14 residues. V was cut by 4 bases and J by 4 bases, with 13 bases left in between. Germline lookup yields CDR1 ENHRY and CDR2 SYGVKD. CDR3 amino acids: CAISVSGDPYGYTF. In DNA, the CDR3 is TGTGCCATCAGTGTTTCGGGGGATCCCTATGGCTACACCTTC.

This clonotype was counted between two and nine times. The chain carries TRBV7-9 and TRBJ1-4, with D tentatively TRBD1 (5 bases). Per germline, CDR1 SEHNR and CDR2 FQNEAQ (reference sequence). Trimming pared 0 bases from V and 5 bases from J, leaving 13 bases between. This CDR3 has 16 amino acids. DNA of the CDR3: TGTGCCAGCAGCTTAGCGCTGGGACGGAAGAATGAAAAACTGTTTTTT. This translates into CASSLALGRKNEKLFF.

Concerning this clonotype: The junction departs from the called germline gene at one end, perhaps through a read error. The rearrangement joins TRBV7-9 to TRBJ2-7; TRBD2 aligns across 8 bases. Germline assignment: CDR1 SEHNR and CDR2 FQNEAQ (reference sequence). The CDR3 is 18 residues long. The CDR3 protein is CASTWVGRAKFTPYGQYF. The CDR3 DNA sequence: TGTGCCAGCACCTGGGTCGGGAGGGCCAAATTCACACCCTACGGGCAGTACTTC.